Presented here are 26 T cell receptor beta chains from one specimen sequenced in a study of regulatory T cells in long-lasting Graves disease. Researchers made TCR beta libraries by using iRepertoire HTBI primers and running Arm-PCR on CDR3 regions. A single record per CDR3 protein comes from TCRdb applying MiXCR to the multiplex PCR reads. The sample includes about 520,000 distinct CDR3 sequences, approximately 12% of them seen just once. Sample time point: newly diagnosed GD, antithyroid drugs for less than 3 months. Following extraction of RNA from PBMCs, that RNA was used to make the TCR library. Another study also made use of these data, one on T cells in Graves' hyperthyroidism and ophthalmopathy.

Sequences were derived from peripheral blood mononuclear cells (PBMCs), sampled at new diagnosis, from a patient treated with antithyroid drugs. All receptors come from a woman aged 25 to 39 with Graves disease.

This clonotype was seen more than once but under ten times. The chain recombines TRBV9 with TRBJ2-1; possible D gene TRBD1, 6 bases. Looked up from germline, CDR1 is SGDLS and CDR2 is YYNGEE. The CDR3 sequence is 16 residues long. V shed 2 bases and J shed 7 bases, with 19 bases lying between them. The CDR3 sequence: CASSVAGDQIRNEQFF. For the CDR3, the DNA is TGTGCCAGCAGCGTTGCAGGGGATCAAATAAGGAATGAGCAGTTCTTC.

In its sample, this clonotype was seen once. The gene calls are TRBV5-1 and TRBJ2-1, with TRBD2 identical over 9 bases. V shed 5 bases, J shed 1 base, and the junction held 13 bases outside the gene matches. CDR3 length equals 18 residues. The V gene's germline CDR1 is SGHRS and CDR2 YFSETQ. The CDR3 DNA reads as TGCGCCAGCAGGCCCGGGACTAGCCTCGCGTGGTCCTACAATGAGCAGTTCTTC. It encodes CASRPGTSLAWSYNEQFF.

This clonotype was recorded many times. V is TRBV9 and J is TRBJ2-7; TRBD2 might be the D (6 bases). Trimming left V 0 bases short and J 2 bases short, with 9 bases between. The CDR3 is 14 residues long. Germline CDR1 is SGDLS and CDR2 is YYNGEE. The CDR3 here is CASSVAERAYEQYF. In nucleotides, the CDR3 is TGTGCCAGCAGCGTAGCGGAGCGGGCCTACGAGCAGTACTTC.

Ten or more counts support this clonotype. V is TRBV20-1 and J is TRBJ2-5; the D gene is possibly TRBD2 (6 bases). Germline V gene lookup returns CDR1 DFQATT and CDR2 SNEGSKA (reference sequence). The V gene lost 4 bases and the J gene lost 5 bases, with 20 bases spanning the gap. CDR3 length: 15 amino acids. For the CDR3, the DNA is TGCAGTGCTACGAACCCGGGACTCGGAGGGGAGACCCAGTACTTC. Amino acid sequence: CSATNPGLGGETQYF.

This clonotype was detected ten times or more. This sequence joins TRBV19 and TRBJ1-3, with 9 nucleotides matching TRBD1. The germline gives CDR1 LNHDA, CDR2 SQIVND (reference sequence). The CDR3 runs to 18 residues. The trim removed 4 bases at V and 0 bases at J, leaving 10 bases unmatched. DNA for the CDR3: TGTGCCAGTAGTAGAGAAGCACAGGGGGCTTCCTCTGGAAACACCATATATTTT. It codes for CASSREAQGASSGNTIYF.

This clonotype appeared many times. The V call is TRBV11-2, the J call TRBJ2-3, with TRBD1 matching over 7 bases. J was trimmed by 6 bases and V by 4 bases; bases with no gene match: 4. The germline V gene has CDR1 SGHAT and CDR2 FQNNGV. This CDR3 contains 13 residues. CDR3 sequence reads: CASSWTGADTQYF. The CDR3 DNA reads TGTGCCAGCAGCTGGACAGGAGCGGATACGCAGTATTTT.

This clonotype was counted many times. This sequence joins TRBV3-1 and TRBJ2-7, with TRBD2 matching over 10 bases. Per the germline V gene, CDR1 is LGHDT and CDR2 is YNNKEL (reference sequence). After removal of 3 bases from V and 3 bases from J, the junction contained 8 bases not matched to a gene. The CDR3 is made up of 16 amino acids. The CDR3 loop is CASSQTRTSGYYEQYF. In DNA form, the CDR3 reads TGTGCCAGCAGCCAGACCCGGACTAGCGGTTACTACGAGCAGTACTTC.

This clonotype occurred many times. The chain couples TRBV12-3 or TRBV12-4 to TRBJ1-1; D is perhaps TRBD1 (5 bases). This CDR3 comprises 16 residues. The V end lost 7 bases, the J end lost 0 bases, and 18 bases lay between the germline ends. CDR3 sequence (DNA): TGTGCCAGCACCTGGGGGGTCAACTCCATGAACACTGAAGCTTTCTTT. Its protein is CASTWGVNSMNTEAFF.

This clonotype was observed a handful of times. The CDR3, as DNA: TGCGCCAGCAGCCAAGACAGGGGGCGACTCGACAATGAGCAGTTCTTC. It is translated as CASSQDRGRLDNEQFF. The chain couples TRBV4-3 to TRBJ2-1; 8 nucleotides align to TRBD1. Germline V gene data show CDR1 as LGHNA and CDR2 as YSLEER. This CDR3 has 16 residues. The V gene end was trimmed by 0 bases and the J gene end by 5 bases; junction bases not matched to a gene: 6.

This clonotype has ten or more counts. The genes are TRBV5-1 and TRBJ2-7; TRBD1 aligns across 10 bases. The V gene's germline CDR1 is SGHRS and CDR2 YFSETQ. The CDR3 runs to 15 residues. Unmatched junction bases numbered 11, after V lost 4 bases and J lost 7 bases. CDR3 bases: TGCGCCAGCAGCCCCACGACAGGGGGCCCTTTGGAGCAGTACTTC. Protein product: CASSPTTGGPLEQYF.

This clonotype appeared many times. The chain couples TRBV28 to TRBJ1-3, with unresolved D. V was cut by 6 bases and J by 2 bases, with 11 bases left in between. The CDR3 is 14 amino acids. Germline CDR1 MDHEN, CDR2 SYDVKM. CDR3 region: CASSLSGTGNTIYF. DNA for the CDR3: TGTGCCAGCAGCTTGTCCGGAACTGGAAACACCATATATTTT.

The rearrangement links TRBV5-1 to TRBJ2-3, with TRBD2 matching 13 bases. The ends lost 0 bases at V and 0 bases at J; junction bases unmatched: 1. The CDR3 is 17 residues long. CDR1 SGHRS and CDR2 YFSETQ come from the germline V gene. CDR3 nucleotides: TGCGCCAGCAGCTTGGGGGGACTAGCGGGAAGCACAGATACGCAGTATTTT. It is translated as CASSLGGLAGSTDTQYF.

The V and J genes are TRBV2 and TRBJ2-5; TRBD2 matches at 11 bases. Germline CDR1 reads SNHLY; CDR2 reads FYNNEI. The CDR3 loop spans 12 amino acids. Losses at the gene ends were 10 bases for V and 4 bases for J; bases not matched to a gene: 2. The CDR3 here is CATTSGRETQYF. The CDR3, as DNA: TGTGCCACCACTAGCGGGAGAGAGACCCAGTACTTC.

The sample holds many counts of this clonotype. The gene calls are TRBV6-1 and TRBJ2-3; tentatively, D is TRBD1 (6 bases). Germline V gene data show CDR1 as MNHNS and CDR2 as SASEGT. CDR3 length: 19 residues. V was cut by 6 bases and J by 1 base, with 26 bases left in between. In nucleotides, the CDR3 is TGTGCCAGCAGCCTGGGGGTTCCAGGGGAATTGCCTCGCACAGATACGCAGTATTTT. It encodes CASSLGVPGELPRTDTQYF.

This clonotype came up many times. The chain has TRBV2 and TRBJ2-5; 7 bases match TRBD1. There are 14 residues in the CDR3. Germline V CDR1 and CDR2: SNHLY, FYNNEI. V lost 6 bases to trimming and J lost 2 bases; unmatched junction nucleotides: 6. DNA of the CDR3: TGTGCCAGCAGGACGGGACAGCTACAAGAGACCCAGTACTTC. It encodes CASRTGQLQETQYF.

This clonotype was counted a few times. With a much larger clone just one base away, this may be a read error. J is TRBJ2-7 and V is TRBV6-1, with 7 bases aligning to TRBD2. CDR1 MNHNS and CDR2 SASEGT come from the germline V gene. Trimming removed 4 bases from V and 4 bases from J; junction bases left unmatched: 13. The CDR3 runs 16 residues. CDR3 DNA: TGTGCCAGCAGTGGAATATCGTCTAGCGGAAAGTACGAGCAGTACTTC. Protein sequence: CASSGISSSGKYEQYF.

J is TRBJ1-1 and V is TRBV7-2, with D uncertain. V was pared by 2 bases and J by 0 bases, with 13 bases between. The CDR3 contains 16 residues. CDR1 and CDR2 (germline): SGHTA, FQGNSA. Here the CDR3 DNA reads TGTGCCAGCAGCTTAAGAAGGGTTACCATGAACACTGAAGCTTTCTTT. It translates to CASSLRRVTMNTEAFF.

V and J are TRBV11-2 and TRBJ2-5; 9 positions agree with TRBD2. V was pared by 4 bases and J by 3 bases, with 3 bases of the junction left unmatched. Germline-derived CDR1 and CDR2 are SGHAT and FQNNGV. The CDR3 covers 14 residues. Here the CDR3 reads CASSSRLAEETQYF. The CDR3 DNA is TGTGCCAGCAGCTCTAGACTAGCGGAAGAGACCCAGTACTTC.

This clonotype was observed at least ten times. The V and J genes are TRBV28 and TRBJ2-7; TRBD2 aligns across 9 bases. CDR1 and CDR2 (germline): MDHEN, SYDVKM. This CDR3 is built from 15 residues. V was clipped by 6 bases and J by 2 bases; unmatched bases: 8. The chain's CDR3 is CASRTIAGGPYEQYF. In DNA, the CDR3 is TGTGCCAGCAGGACGATTGCGGGAGGGCCCTACGAGCAGTACTTC.

This clonotype appeared many times. The chain links TRBV18 to TRBJ1-1, with D possibly matching TRBD1 (5 bases). The CDR3 contains 19 residues. V shed 4 bases and J shed 5 bases, with 29 bases lying between them. CDR1 KGHSH and CDR2 LQKENI come from the germline V gene. CDR3 sequence: CASSLQPPGRTTGGTEAFF. CDR3 sequence (DNA): TGTGCCAGCTCACTGCAACCCCCGGGACGGACAACCGGGGGAACTGAAGCTTTCTTT.

This clonotype came up many times. The rearrangement uses TRBV6-9 and TRBJ1-6; 7 bases are a match to TRBD1. The ends lost 4 bases at V and 8 bases at J; junction bases unmatched: 8. The length of the CDR3 is 15 residues. Germline V gene lookup returns CDR1 MNHGY and CDR2 SVAAGI. The CDR3 spells CASSSDRDWDSPLHF. The CDR3 nucleotides are TGTGCCAGCAGTTCCGACAGGGATTGGGATTCACCCCTCCACTTT.

This clonotype was detected ten times or more. The J gene is TRBJ2-1, the V gene TRBV11-2, with 10 bases lining up with TRBD1. Germline CDR1 reads SGHAT; CDR2 reads FQNNGV. J lost 8 bases, V lost 5 bases, and 3 bases had no gene match. The CDR3 totals 13 residues. This CDR3 reads CASSPDRGYEQFF. The CDR3 DNA follows: TGTGCCAGCAGCCCGGACAGGGGGTATGAGCAGTTCTTC.

CDR3 DNA sequence: TGCAGTGTTACCGGGACAGGGGCTTACGAGCAGTACTTC. Translating it yields CSVTGTGAYEQYF. The chain couples TRBV20-1 to TRBJ2-7; 10 bases match TRBD1. J gave up 4 bases and V 7 bases, and 7 bases lay outside the gene matches. CDR1 and CDR2 from the germline V gene are DFQATT and SNEGSKA (reference sequence). There are 13 residues in the CDR3.

This chain joins TRBV7-6 and TRBJ2-3, with a tentative D call TRBD1 (5 bases). The V gene lost 1 base and the J gene lost 6 bases, with 20 bases spanning the gap. CDR3 length: 17 amino acids. The germline CDR1 and CDR2 sequences are SGHVS and FNYEAQ. This chain's CDR3 is CASSLGPKDRFTDTQYF. The CDR3 nucleotides read TGTGCCAGCAGCTTAGGTCCCAAAGACAGATTCACGGATACGCAGTATTTT.

This clonotype appeared many times. The J gene is TRBJ1-2, the V gene TRBV7-2; D gene ambiguous. CDR3 length: 14 amino acids. The germline gives CDR1 SGHTA, CDR2 FQGNSA. The V gene lost 3 bases and the J gene lost 0 bases, with 8 bases spanning the gap. The CDR3, as DNA: TGTGCCAGCAGCTTGGGTCGGACTAACTATGGCTACACCTTC. This translates into CASSLGRTNYGYTF.

This clonotype has at least ten counts. This rearrangement joins TRBV4-3 to TRBJ1-3, with D uncertain. The CDR3 consists of 15 residues. Trimming took 1 base from V and 4 from J, leaving 11 bases between them. Per the germline V gene, CDR1 is LGHNA and CDR2 is YSLEER. The CDR3 loop is CASSQVGQIGNTIYF. The CDR3 region has the DNA TGCGCCAGCAGCCAAGTGGGTCAGATCGGAAACACCATATATTTT.